A selection of T cell receptor beta chains follows, all from one sample in a study of T cells in Graves' hyperthyroidism and ophthalmopathy. TCRdb redid the calling of the multiplex PCR reads with MiXCR, one entry per CDR3 protein. The sample yields a few hundred thousand distinct CDR3 sequences, less than 25% seen once. The sequencing sample was made of blood. The receptors stem from a man between 18 and 29 years old with Graves' hyperthyroidism. The CDR3 runs from the conserved cysteine through the conserved F or W. The D gene is left open where the match is weak. Clone sizes are given selectively: once, few, many, or a class where the clone is expanded.

j_gene: TRBJ1-1
v_gene: TRBV6-2/TRBV6-3
abundance: many
d_gene: TRBD1
CDR3aa: CASSYSGTVMNPEAFF
CDR3nt: TGTGCCAGCAGTTACTCGGGGACAGTGATGAACCCTGAAGCTTTCTTT

j_gene: TRBJ2-7
v_gene: TRBV6-1
abundance: -
d_gene: TRBD2
CDR3aa: CASSEPGGSSYEQYF
CDR3nt: TGTGCCAGCAGTGAACCTGGCGGGAGCTCCTACGAGCAGTACTTC

j_gene: TRBJ2-2
v_gene: TRBV6-1
abundance: many
d_gene: TRBD1
CDR3aa: CASKLQGAVTGELFF
CDR3nt: TGTGCCAGCAAACTACAGGGGGCGGTCACCGGGGAGCTGTTTTTT

j_gene: TRBJ1-5
v_gene: TRBV7-9
abundance: -
d_gene: -
CDR3aa: CASSLASGNPWHF
CDR3nt: TGTGCCAGCAGCTTAGCGTCCGGCAATCCGTGGCATTTT

j_gene: TRBJ2-5
v_gene: TRBV6-5
abundance: many
d_gene: TRBD2
CDR3aa: CASSYSGAGVQETQYF
CDR3nt: TGTGCCAGCAGTTACTCGGGAGCGGGGGTTCAAGAGACCCAGTACTTC

j_gene: TRBJ1-2
v_gene: TRBV2
abundance: -
d_gene: -
CDR3aa: CASSERAYGYTF
CDR3nt: TGTGCCAGCAGTGAACGGGCCTATGGCTACACCTTC

j_gene: TRBJ1-2
v_gene: TRBV6-2/TRBV6-3
abundance: -
d_gene: -
CDR3aa: CASTGEGYYGYTF
CDR3nt: TGTGCCAGCACTGGAGAGGGTTACTATGGCTACACCTTC

j_gene: TRBJ1-1
v_gene: TRBV6-1
abundance: -
d_gene: -
CDR3aa: CASSERVTHTTEAFF
CDR3nt: TGTGCCAGCAGTGAAAGGGTCACGCACACCACTGAAGCTTTCTTT

j_gene: TRBJ1-1
v_gene: TRBV11-2
abundance: many
d_gene: -
CDR3aa: CASSSRDYRRDAFF
CDR3nt: TGTGCCAGCAGCTCCCGGGACTATCGAAGGGATGCTTTCTTT

j_gene: TRBJ1-1
v_gene: TRBV28
abundance: -
d_gene: -
CDR3aa: CASSLSQDREKAFF
CDR3nt: TGTGCCAGCAGTTTAAGTCAGGACAGAGAGAAAGCTTTCTTT